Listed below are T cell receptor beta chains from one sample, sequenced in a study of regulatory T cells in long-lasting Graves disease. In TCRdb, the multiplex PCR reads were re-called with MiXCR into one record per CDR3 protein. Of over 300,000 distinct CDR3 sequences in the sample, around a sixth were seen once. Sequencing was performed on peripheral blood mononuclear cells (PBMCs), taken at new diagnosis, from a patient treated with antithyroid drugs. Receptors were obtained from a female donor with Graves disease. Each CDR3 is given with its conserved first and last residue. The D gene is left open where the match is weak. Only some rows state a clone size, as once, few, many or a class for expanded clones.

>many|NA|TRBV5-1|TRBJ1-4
TGCGCCAGCAGCTTGGACAGTAGTTTTTCGACTAATGAAAAACTGTTTTTT
CASSLDSSFSTNEKLFF
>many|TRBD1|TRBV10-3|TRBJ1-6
TGTGCCATCAGACCCGCGGTAGAGACAGGGGCATCACCCCTCCACTTT
CAIRPAVETGASPLHF
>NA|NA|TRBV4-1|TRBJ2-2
TGCGCCAGCAGCCCCCTAGCCGATATGAACACCGGGGAGCTGTTTTTT
CASSPLADMNTGELFF
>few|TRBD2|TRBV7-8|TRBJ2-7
TGTGCCAGCAGCCATAGGATTAGACAGCAAACAAGACTAGCGGGAGAGGCCCACGAGCAGTACTTC
CASSHRIRQQTRLAGEAHEQYF
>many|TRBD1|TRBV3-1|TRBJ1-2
TGTGCCAGCAGCCAGGACAGGGCCGCGGGCTATGGCTACACCTTC
CASSQDRAAGYGYTF
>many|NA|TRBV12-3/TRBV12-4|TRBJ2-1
TGTGCCAGCAGTTCCCCAGCGCGAGAGTACAATGAGCAGTTCTTC
CASSSPAREYNEQFF
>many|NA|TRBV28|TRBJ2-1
TGTGCCAGCGTCTCCTCGGTCGGGGCTACCTACAATGAGCAGTTCTTC
CASVSSVGATYNEQFF
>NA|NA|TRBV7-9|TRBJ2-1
TGTGCCAGCAGCTTATCGACGGTGGGCAGTGAGCAGTTCTTC
CASSLSTVGSEQFF
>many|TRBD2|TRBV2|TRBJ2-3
TGTGCCAGCAGGTCTAGCGGGAGTAGGTCAGATACGCAGTATTTT
CASRSSGSRSDTQYF
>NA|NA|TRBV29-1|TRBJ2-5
TGCAGCGTCCCCTCGGGGGGCGCTTCGAAGACCCAGTACTTC
CSVPSGGASKTQYF
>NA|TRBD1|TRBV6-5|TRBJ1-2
TGTGCCAGCAGTTTCTCTCCGGGACAGGGTCCTGGCTACACCTTC
CASSFSPGQGPGYTF
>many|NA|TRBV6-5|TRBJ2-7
TGTGCCAGCAGTTCCCCGACAGCCTACGAGCAGTACTTC
CASSSPTAYEQYF
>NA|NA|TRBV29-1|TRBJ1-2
TGCAGCGTTACAGGAGCGCCCTATGGCTACACCTTC
CSVTGAPYGYTF
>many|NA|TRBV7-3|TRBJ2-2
TGTGCCAGCAGCTTAACAGGCCGATTCGGCCCCGCGAACACCGGGGAGCTGTTTTTT
CASSLTGRFGPANTGELFF
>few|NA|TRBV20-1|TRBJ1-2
TGCAGTGCTAGCCCCTGGGGGGGCAGGTACTATGGCTACACCTTC
CSASPWGGRYYGYTF
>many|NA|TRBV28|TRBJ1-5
TGTGCCAGCAGTCCCTGGACGGACGGGAGCAATCAGCCCCAGCATTTT
CASSPWTDGSNQPQHF
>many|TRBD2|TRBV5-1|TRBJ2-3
TGCGCCAGCAGCTTGGGGGCTAGCGGGAGACTGGTGTGTTGCACAGATACGCAGTATTTT
CASSLGASGRLVCCTDTQYF